Shown below are 32 T cell receptor beta chains from a single sample sequenced in a study of cytomegalovirus exposure and HLA in healthy donors. Researchers ran the PCR with 60 Vbeta and 13 Jbeta primers. The table came from immunoSEQ multiplex PCR; TCRdb's copy has only in-frame clones and leaves some out. The repertoire table contains 50,000 to 70,000 clones. Sample: PBMCs. These receptors were taken from a man aged 50-59 years in good health and CMV-seropositive.

The chain couples TRBV27 to TRBJ1-5, with D perhaps matching TRBD1 (5 bases). The CDR3 totals 14 residues. Germline V lookup: CDR1 MNHEY, CDR2 SMNVEV (reference sequence). Trimming pared 4 bases from V and 6 bases from J, leaving 13 bases between. The CDR3 is CASSSGWYSQPQHF. The CDR3 nucleotides read TGTGCCAGCAGTTCAGGGTGGTACAGTCAGCCCCAGCATTTT.

The V gene is TRBV4-3, the J gene TRBJ2-2, with unresolved D. V was trimmed by 0 bases and J by 7 bases, leaving 6 bases between them. The germline V gene has CDR1 LGHNA and CDR2 YSLEER. The CDR3 has 13 amino acids. The CDR3 DNA reads TGCGCCAGCAGCCAAGACCGGGTCGGGGAGCTGTTTTTT. Protein product: CASSQDRVGELFF.

This chain's CDR3 is CSVGQANNSPLHF. The CDR3 DNA follows: TGCAGCGTTGGACAGGCGAATAATTCACCCCTCCACTTT. This chain uses TRBV29-1 with TRBJ1-6, with a possible D match to TRBD1 (6 bases). The germline V gene has CDR1 SQVTM and CDR2 ANQGSEA. This CDR3 is built from 13 residues. Between the trimmed V and J ends, which lost 4 bases and 5 bases, there was a span of 9 bases.

J is TRBJ1-4 and V is TRBV7-9; the D gene is possibly TRBD1 (5 bases). The germline CDR1 and CDR2 sequences are SEHNR and FQNEAQ (reference sequence). V lost 5 bases to trimming and J lost 8 bases, with 18 bases between them. The CDR3 totals 15 residues. This CDR3 reads CASSPQGSPTEKLFF. The CDR3 coding sequence is TGTGCCAGCAGCCCCCAGGGATCTCCTACGGAAAAACTGTTTTTT.

This chain's CDR3 is CASSAPGGAQYF. CDR3 in DNA: TGTGCCAGCAGCGCTCCGGGGGGGGCCCAGTACTTC. This chain connects TRBV9 to TRBJ2-5, with 8 positions matching TRBD2. Germline V gene lookup returns CDR1 SGDLS and CDR2 YYNGEE. J was trimmed by 9 bases and V by 3 bases; bases with no gene match: 4. The CDR3 extends over 12 amino acids.

V is TRBV5-4 and J is TRBJ2-3; 11 positions agree with TRBD2. CDR1 and CDR2 (germline): SGHNT, YYREEE (reference sequence). V dropped 4 bases and J dropped 2; count of bases not matched to a gene: 6. The CDR3 is 16 residues long. The CDR3 is CASSRRLAGTTDTQYF. The CDR3 DNA is TGTGCCAGCAGCAGACGACTAGCGGGAACCACAGATACGCAGTATTTT.

To note about this clone: Germline is not matched at one junction end, which may reflect a read error. V is TRBV6-5 and J is TRBJ1-5; a possible D gene is TRBD1 (5 bases). Looked up from germline, CDR1 is MNHEY and CDR2 is SVGAGI. This CDR3 contains 14 residues. CDR3 DNA: TGTGCCAGCAGTTACGGGCAGGGAGGTCAGCACCAGCATTTT. It yields the protein CASSYGQGGQHQHF.

V and J are TRBV4-2 and TRBJ2-7; 10 positions match TRBD2. Germline V gene lookup returns CDR1 LGHNA and CDR2 YNFKEQ. Trimming at V came to 6 bases and at J to 7 bases, leaving 9 bases not matched to a gene. The CDR3 runs to 14 residues. CDR3 sequence reads: CASRTSLAGVEQYF. CDR3 nucleotides: TGTGCCAGCAGGACTAGTCTAGCGGGGGTTGAGCAGTACTTC.

This sequence joins TRBV7-3 and TRBJ1-1; TRBD1 aligns across 8 bases. The CDR3 is 13 amino acids. V lost 4 bases to trimming and J lost 3 bases; unmatched junction nucleotides: 1. Germline V gives CDR1 SGHTA, CDR2 FQGTGA. The CDR3, as DNA: TGTGCCAGCAGCTCGGACAGGGACACTGAAGCTTTCTTT. It codes for CASSSDRDTEAFF.

The chain carries TRBV18 and TRBJ2-7; TRBD1 agrees at 11 bases. The CDR3 is 16 residues long. Trimming took 2 bases from V and 7 from J; bases not matched to a gene: 10. Germline values: CDR1 KGHSH, CDR2 LQKENI. The CDR3 region has the DNA TGTGCCAGCTCACCAAGGTCAGGACAGGGGGCGGGGGAGCAGTACTTC. It yields the protein CASSPRSGQGAGEQYF.

The chain is built from TRBV7-2 and TRBJ2-7, with TRBD2 matching 11 bases. The germline V gene has CDR1 SGHTA and CDR2 FQGNSA. With V trimmed by 5 bases and J by 3 bases, 6 bases remained unmatched. This CDR3 is 15 amino acids long. The CDR3 DNA reads TGTGCCAGCAGCGGCCCTAGCGGGGGGTACTACGAGCAGTACTTC. Residues: CASSGPSGGYYEQYF.

V usage is TRBV6-5 and J usage is TRBJ2-7, with 9 bases fitting TRBD2. This CDR3 has 15 amino acids. V trimming: 3 bases; J trimming: 0 bases; junction bases outside the gene matches: 3. The V gene's germline CDR1 is MNHEY and CDR2 SVGAGI. The CDR3 nucleotides read TGTGCCAGCAGTTATGCACTAGCGGGCTCCTACGAGCAGTACTTC. Translation gives CASSYALAGSYEQYF.

The genes are TRBV5-1 and TRBJ2-3; 9 positions agree with TRBD1. V gave up 0 bases and J gave up 2 bases; unmatched junction bases: 13. Germline V gene sequence: CDR1 SGHRS, CDR2 YFSETQ. This CDR3 has 19 residues. The CDR3 DNA reads TGCGCCAGCAGCTTGGCTCGGGGACAGGGCATTGACCTCACAGATACGCAGTATTTT. Protein sequence: CASSLARGQGIDLTDTQYF.

The V gene is TRBV28, the J gene TRBJ2-7, with 10 bases that match TRBD2. CDR1 MDHEN and CDR2 SYDVKM come from the germline V gene. J was trimmed by 0 bases and V by 4 bases; bases with no gene match: 6. This CDR3 comprises 16 residues. CDR3 coding DNA: TGTGCCAGCAGTTCCTCCGCTAGCGGGAGCTCCTACGAGCAGTACTTC. Its translation is CASSSSASGSSYEQYF.

V gene TRBV5-1 combines with J gene TRBJ1-3; D call uncertain. In germline, CDR1 is SGHRS, CDR2 YFSETQ. The CDR3 totals 13 residues. Trimming took off 0 bases at V and 3 bases at J, with 4 bases between the two ends. The CDR3 coding sequence is TGCGCCAGCAGCTTGGGAGGTGGAAACACCATATATTTT. Amino acids: CASSLGGGNTIYF.

The chain employs TRBV19 and TRBJ1-5; 8 bases fit TRBD1. The V and J ends lost 6 bases and 3 bases, in that order; junction bases with no gene match: 13. The CDR3 has 17 residues. Germline assignment: CDR1 LNHDA and CDR2 SQIVND (reference sequence). This CDR3 reads CASRDRGPLTLNQPQHF. In nucleotides, the CDR3 is TGTGCCAGTAGAGACAGGGGACCCCTCACCCTCAATCAGCCCCAGCATTTT.

The CDR3 DNA is TGTGCCAGCAGTGGATGGTCCGAGGGAAGTACGCAGTATTTT. Its translation: CASSGWSEGSTQYF. This chain uses TRBV6-4 with TRBJ2-3, with D perhaps matching TRBD2 (5 bases). The CDR3 consists of 14 residues. Germline assignment: CDR1 MRHNA and CDR2 SNTAGT. V gave up 4 bases and J gave up 8 bases, with 16 bases separating them.

The chain uses TRBV29-1 and TRBJ2-3, with D tentatively TRBD1 (6 bases). V gave up 1 base and J gave up 3 bases, with 11 bases separating them. Germline V gene sequence: CDR1 SQVTM, CDR2 ANQGSEA. This CDR3 has 14 residues. The CDR3 DNA follows: TGCAGCGTTGAAGCAAACAGGGAGACAGATACGCAGTATTTT. Amino acid sequence: CSVEANRETDTQYF.

The V gene is TRBV6-6, the J gene TRBJ1-5; D is perhaps TRBD1 (5 bases). The V and J ends lost 7 bases and 0 bases respectively, with 10 bases between them. Per the germline V gene, CDR1 is MNHNY and CDR2 is SVGAGI (reference sequence). CDR3 length equals 14 residues. CDR3 nucleotide sequence: TGTGCCAGCAAGACGGACACTAGCAATCAGCCCCAGCATTTT. This codes for CASKTDTSNQPQHF.

This sequence joins TRBV4-1 and TRBJ2-5, with TRBD1 identical over 11 bases. The J call may be faulty, since TRBJ2-7 better matches the DNA end. This CDR3 is built from 17 residues. Germline CDR1 reads MGHRA; CDR2 reads YSYEKL. The CDR3 spells CASSRDVGQGATNEQYF. CDR3 DNA sequence: TGCGCCAGCAGCCGAGATGTAGGACAGGGGGCGACCAACGAGCAGTACTTC.

V usage is TRBV19 and J usage is TRBJ2-1, with TRBD2 as a possible D gene (5 bases). Trimming took off 6 bases at V and 0 bases at J, with 12 bases between the two ends. Germline V gene data show CDR1 as LNHDA and CDR2 as SQIVND (reference sequence). The CDR3 runs 15 residues. The CDR3 loop reads CASRKAVSSYNEQFF. CDR3 coding DNA: TGTGCCAGTAGGAAAGCGGTTAGCTCCTACAATGAGCAGTTCTTC.

CDR3 loop: CASSYGGLQETQYF. DNA for the CDR3: TGTGCCAGCAGTTACGGGGGACTCCAAGAGACCCAGTACTTC. The V call is TRBV6-5, the J call TRBJ2-5, with D perhaps matching TRBD2 (6 bases). The CDR3 covers 14 residues. From germline, CDR1 is MNHEY and CDR2 SVGAGI. Trimming removed 2 bases from V and 1 base from J, with 8 bases in between.

The V gene is TRBV13, the J gene TRBJ2-7, with 9 nucleotides matching TRBD1. V was pared by 5 bases and J by 0 bases, with 8 bases of the junction left unmatched. There are 16 residues in the CDR3. In germline, CDR1 is PRHDT, CDR2 FYEKMQ (reference sequence). CDR3 nucleotides: TGTGCCAGCAGCCCCGCACAGGGGGCGCGCTCCTACGAGCAGTACTTC. Residues: CASSPAQGARSYEQYF.

This chain connects TRBV4-1 to TRBJ1-1; a weak D match, TRBD1 (5 bases). CDR3 size: 13 residues. CDR1 is MGHRA, CDR2 YSYEKL, per germline. Trimming shortened V by 9 bases and J by 4 bases, and 15 bases separated the two germline ends. The CDR3 coding sequence is TGCGCCAGTAGGCTGGTGCAGGGCACTGAAGCTTTCTTT. Amino acids: CASRLVQGTEAFF.

The chain recombines TRBV19 with TRBJ1-1; unclear D gene. The V end was cut by 1 base, the J end by 0 bases, with 3 bases between. Germline V gene lookup returns CDR1 LNHDA and CDR2 SQIVND (reference sequence). The CDR3 runs 13 residues. The CDR3 protein is CASSIAMNTEAFF. CDR3 nucleotides: TGTGCCAGTAGTATAGCTATGAACACTGAAGCTTTCTTT.

In nucleotides, the CDR3 is TGTGCCAGCAGCTTAGGACAGGGTGTATTCAACGAGCAGTACTTC. Amino acid sequence: CASSLGQGVFNEQYF. The chain recombines TRBV7-9 with TRBJ2-7; TRBD1 agrees at 7 bases. The CDR3 is 15 residues long. The V segment lost 1 base and the J segment 5 bases; nucleotides outside the gene matches: 8. Germline values: CDR1 SEHNR, CDR2 FQNEAQ (reference sequence).

The rearrangement links TRBV5-4 to TRBJ2-4; TRBD2 aligns across 7 bases. This CDR3 contains 16 residues. Germline V gives CDR1 SGHNT, CDR2 YYREEE (reference sequence). V was clipped by 0 bases and J by 2 bases; unmatched bases: 5. This CDR3 reads CASSLELAESKNIQYF. The CDR3 nucleotides are TGTGCCAGCAGCTTGGAGCTAGCGGAGTCCAAAAACATTCAGTACTTC.

The chain links TRBV7-9 to TRBJ1-4; 9 bases are a match to TRBD1. The CDR3 extends over 14 amino acids. Trimming cost V 4 bases and J 6 bases; bases outside gene matches: 3. From germline, CDR1 is SEHNR and CDR2 FQNEAQ (reference sequence). The CDR3 is CASSYWTGDEKLFF. The CDR3 DNA follows: TGTGCCAGCAGCTACTGGACAGGGGATGAAAAACTGTTTTTT. Using reference TRBV7-9 and TRBJ1-4 for the parts outside the CDR3, the full variable domain is DTGVSQNPRHKITKRGQNVTFRCDPISEHNRLYWYRQTLGQGPEFLTYFQNEAQLEKSRLLSDRFSAERPKGSFSTLEIQRTEQGDSAMYLCASSYWTGDEKLFFGSGTQLSVL.

The chain is built from TRBV6-5 and TRBJ2-5; D perhaps matches TRBD1 (6 bases). V was clipped by 6 bases and J by 9 bases, with 20 bases between them. Germline CDR1 and CDR2: MNHEY and SVGAGI. This CDR3 contains 14 residues. CDR3 protein: CASSPLGVRGSQYF. The CDR3 DNA sequence: TGTGCCAGCAGCCCGCTAGGGGTTAGGGGGTCCCAGTACTTC.

The rearrangement joins TRBV28 to TRBJ2-6; TRBD2 matches at 13 bases. The CDR3 is made up of 17 amino acids. Germline loops: CDR1 MDHEN, CDR2 SYDVKM. Germline trimming cut 6 bases from V and 1 base from J; bases unmatched to any gene: 3. The DNA for the CDR3 is TGTGCCAGCAGGAGGGGACTAGCGGGGTCTGGGGCCAACGTCCTGACTTTC. The encoded protein is CASRRGLAGSGANVLTF.

This chain links TRBV18 with TRBJ2-3, with 11 bases matching TRBD2. Germline CDR1 is KGHSH and CDR2 is LQKENI. The CDR3 is 15 residues long. Trimming cost V 3 bases and J 3 bases; bases outside gene matches: 2. In nucleotides, the CDR3 is TGTGCCAGCTCACCGACTAGCGGGGAAACAGATACGCAGTATTTT. Translating it yields CASSPTSGETDTQYF.

The chain recombines TRBV30 with TRBJ1-5; 12 nucleotides align to TRBD1. In germline, CDR1 is GTSNPN, CDR2 SVGIG (reference sequence). The CDR3 is 15 residues long. V was pared by 3 bases and J by 6 bases, with 6 bases of the junction left unmatched. CDR3 bases: TGTGCCTGGAGCCGGGACAGGGGGCGAGGTCAGCCCCAGCATTTT. This encodes CAWSRDRGRGQPQHF.